This passage covers 18 T cell receptor beta chains from one sample sequenced in a study of T cell responses to AZD1222 COVID-19 vaccine. Method: immunoSEQ multiplex PCR; TCRdb's copy keeps in-frame clones and lacks some. The sample lists 120,000 or so clones, around 93% occurring once. The specimen comprised peripheral blood, sampled on day 0 of AZD1222 vaccination. Receptors were obtained from an adult in good health.

This clone was observed a single time. The rearrangement uses TRBV19 and TRBJ2-7; D gene unclear. This CDR3 spans 14 amino acids. V lost 3 bases and J lost 5, with 14 bases in between. Germline lookup yields CDR1 LNHDA and CDR2 SQIVND (reference sequence). CDR3 region: CASSMGPFRDEQYF. Written as DNA, the CDR3 is TGTGCCAGTAGTATGGGCCCCTTTCGGGACGAGCAGTACTTC.

J is TRBJ1-5 and V is TRBV9; D is uncertain. CDR1 is SGDLS, CDR2 YYNGEE, per germline. The V gene lost 0 bases and the J gene lost 6 bases, with 13 bases spanning the gap. The CDR3 is 15 residues long. Written as DNA, the CDR3 is TGTGCCAGCAGCGTAGGAGGCAGGTCTGGTCAGCCCCAGCATTTT. Translated: CASSVGGRSGQPQHF.

This clone is a singleton in its sample. V is TRBV10-3 and J is TRBJ2-5; D ambiguous. Trimming shortened V by 3 bases and J by 5 bases, and 7 bases separated the two germline ends. Per the germline V gene, CDR1 is ENHRY and CDR2 is SYGVKD. The CDR3 length is 12 residues. The CDR3 reads CAISEVRETQYF. The CDR3, as DNA: TGTGCCATCAGTGAAGTGAGGGAGACCCAGTACTTC.

This sequence joins TRBV7-9 and TRBJ1-2; TRBD1 aligns across 12 bases. The junction had 13 bases not matched to a gene; V was cut back by 5 bases and J by 6 bases. The germline CDR1 and CDR2 sequences are SEHNR and FQNEAQ (reference sequence). The CDR3 is made up of 17 amino acids. DNA of the CDR3: TGTGCCAGCAGCAACCCGGGACAGGGGGCGCGATTTGATGGCTACACCTTC. Translation: CASSNPGQGARFDGYTF.

The chain recombines TRBV10-3 with TRBJ2-1; 10 bases map to TRBD1. Germline V CDR1 and CDR2: ENHRY, SYGVKD. V trimming: 6 bases; J trimming: 10 bases; junction bases outside the gene matches: 3. The length of the CDR3 is 12 residues. CDR3 in amino acids: CAIRTGGREQFF. The DNA for the CDR3 is TGTGCCATCAGGACAGGGGGCCGGGAGCAGTTCTTC.

The genes are TRBV7-9 and TRBJ1-6; D not resolved. Germline CDR1 SEHNR, CDR2 FQNEAQ (reference sequence). V lost 0 bases, J lost 9 bases, and 12 bases lay in between. The CDR3 sequence is 15 residues long. For the CDR3, the DNA is TGTGCCAGCAGCTTAGCTCCGTCGGGAGGTTCACCCCTCCACTTT. It codes for CASSLAPSGGSPLHF. The full variable domain, rest sourced from reference TRBV7-9 and TRBJ1-6, is DTGVSQNPRHKITKRGQNVTFRCDPISEHNRLYWYRQTLGQGPEFLTYFQNEAQLEKSRLLSDRFSAERPKGSFSTLEIQRTEQGDSAMYLCASSLAPSGGSPLHFGNGTRLTVT.

The chain uses TRBV9 and TRBJ2-3; D is unclear. V lost 0 bases and J 6 bases, leaving 11 bases between the germline ends. The CDR3 has 14 residues. Germline-derived CDR1 and CDR2 are SGDLS and YYNGEE. The CDR3 sequence is CASSVAATWDTQYF. The CDR3 DNA sequence: TGTGCCAGCAGCGTAGCGGCAACATGGGATACGCAGTATTTT.

The gene calls are TRBV7-8 and TRBJ2-1; 10 bases fit TRBD2. From germline, CDR1 is SGHVS and CDR2 FQNEAQ. The V gene end was trimmed by 5 bases and the J gene end by 2 bases; junction bases not matched to a gene: 3. The CDR3 contains 15 residues. In nucleotides, the CDR3 is TGTGCCAGCAGCCTTACTAGCGGGACCTACAATGAGCAGTTCTTC. This codes for CASSLTSGTYNEQFF.

The V call is TRBV19, the J call TRBJ1-1, with D hard to call. Germline loops: CDR1 LNHDA, CDR2 SQIVND (reference sequence). The CDR3 consists of 13 residues. V was shortened by 5 bases and J by 0 bases, with 7 bases between the two germline ends. CDR3 in DNA: TGTGCCAGTAGTGCCACAGTGAACACTGAAGCTTTCTTT. It encodes CASSATVNTEAFF.

The rearrangement links TRBV30 to TRBJ1-1; no reliable D call. CDR1 is GTSNPN, CDR2 SVGIG, per germline (reference sequence). V lost 0 bases and J 10 bases, leaving 18 bases between the germline ends. This CDR3 comprises 14 residues. The CDR3 loop reads CAWSVFPPNPRAFF. As DNA, the CDR3 is TGTGCCTGGAGTGTATTTCCCCCAAACCCTAGAGCTTTCTTT.

The rearrangement joins TRBV29-1 to TRBJ2-7; no reliable D call. From germline, CDR1 is SQVTM and CDR2 ANQGSEA. V dropped 2 bases and J dropped 0 bases, with 5 bases sitting between them. The CDR3 length is 12 residues. In nucleotides, the CDR3 is TGCAGCGTTGAAAGGGACTCCTACGAGCAGTACTTC. Its protein product is CSVERDSYEQYF.

The genes are TRBV5-1 and TRBJ2-5, with D tentatively TRBD2 (5 bases). Trimming removed 0 bases at V and 3 bases at J, with 6 bases between. From germline, CDR1 is SGHRS and CDR2 YFSETQ. The CDR3 loop spans 13 amino acids. The CDR3 nucleotides read TGCGCCAGCAGCTTGGGAGGGAAAGAGACCCAGTACTTC. Residues: CASSLGGKETQYF. Complete variable domain (other parts from reference TRBV5-1 and TRBJ2-5): KAGVTQTPRYLIKTRGQQVTLSCSPISGHRSVSWYQQTPGQGLQFLFEYFSETQRNKGNFPGRFSGRQFSNSRSEMNVSTLELGDSALYLCASSLGGKETQYFGPGTRLLVL.

The chain links TRBV2 to TRBJ1-5; D remains unclear. Germline loops: CDR1 SNHLY, CDR2 FYNNEI. The ends were cut back, 2 bases at V and 4 bases at J, with 9 bases in the middle. The CDR3 extends over 14 amino acids. CDR3 sequence: CASSETTENQPQHF. The CDR3, as DNA: TGTGCCAGCAGTGAAACGACGGAGAATCAGCCCCAGCATTTT.

The chain couples TRBV29-1 to TRBJ2-5, with D uncertain. Deletions cut 6 bases from V and 5 bases from J, with 4 bases between. The CDR3 loop spans 9 amino acids. Germline lookup yields CDR1 SQVTM and CDR2 ANQGSEA. CDR3 amino acids: CSVEETQYF. For the CDR3, the DNA is TGCAGCGTCGAGGAGACCCAGTACTTC.

The chain couples TRBV6-6 to TRBJ1-1, with D hard to call. V gave up 4 bases and J gave up 6 bases, with 15 bases separating them. Germline CDR1 is MNHNY and CDR2 is SVGAGI (reference sequence). There are 14 residues in the CDR3. The CDR3 protein is CASSLFSPTAEAFF. Here the CDR3 DNA reads TGTGCCAGCAGTTTATTCTCCCCGACGGCTGAAGCTTTCTTT.

The rearrangement links TRBV15 to TRBJ1-1; tentative D call: TRBD1 (5 bases). This CDR3 region has 14 residues. The germline V and J ends were trimmed by 0 bases and 3 bases, with 8 bases remaining between them. The germline V gene has CDR1 LNHNV and CDR2 YYDKDF (reference sequence). CDR3 sequence: CATSRDGGYTEAFF. For the CDR3, the DNA is TGTGCCACCAGCAGAGATGGGGGATACACTGAAGCTTTCTTT. The variable domain in full, completed from reference TRBV15 and TRBJ1-1, reads DAMVIQNPRYQVTQFGKPVTLSCSQTLNHNVMYWYQQKSSQAPKLLFHYYDKDFNNEADTPDNFQSRRPNTSFCFLDIRSPGLGDTAMYLCATSRDGGYTEAFFGQGTRLTVV.

The V and J genes are TRBV28 and TRBJ2-2; possibly TRBD1 for D (6 bases). Trimming cost V 1 base and J 4 bases, with 13 bases left between them. The CDR3 totals 16 residues. Germline V gene lookup returns CDR1 MDHEN and CDR2 SYDVKM. This CDR3 reads CASSLYPGAGTGELFF. For the CDR3, the DNA is TGTGCCAGCAGTTTATATCCAGGGGCGGGCACCGGGGAGCTGTTTTTT.

The sample holds one count of this clone. This rearrangement joins TRBV5-1 to TRBJ1-6, with 7 bases identical to TRBD1. V gave up 4 bases and J gave up 3 bases; unmatched junction bases: 13. The CDR3 runs 18 residues. CDR1 is SGHRS and CDR2 is YFSETQ in the germline V gene. The CDR3 bases are TGCGCCAGCAGCCCCGAGGGGGCAGGGCGTCTCTATAATTCACCCCTCCACTTT. It yields the protein CASSPEGAGRLYNSPLHF.